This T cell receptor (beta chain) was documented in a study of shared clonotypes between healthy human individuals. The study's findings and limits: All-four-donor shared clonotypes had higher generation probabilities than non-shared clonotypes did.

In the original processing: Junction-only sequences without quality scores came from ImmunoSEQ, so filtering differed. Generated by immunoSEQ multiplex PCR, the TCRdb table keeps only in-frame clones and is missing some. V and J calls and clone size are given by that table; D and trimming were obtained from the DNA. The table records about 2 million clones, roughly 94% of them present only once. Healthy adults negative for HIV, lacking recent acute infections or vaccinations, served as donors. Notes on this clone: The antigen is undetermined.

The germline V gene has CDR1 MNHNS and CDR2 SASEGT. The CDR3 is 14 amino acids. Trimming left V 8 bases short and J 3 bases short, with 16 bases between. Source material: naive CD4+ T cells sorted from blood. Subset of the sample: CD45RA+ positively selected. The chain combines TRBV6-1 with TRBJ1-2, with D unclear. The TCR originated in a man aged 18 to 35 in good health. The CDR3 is CASSRTQTYYGYTF. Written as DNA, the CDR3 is TGTGCCAGCTCTAGAACTCAAACTTACTATGGCTACACCTTC.